A single sample gave rise to the 18 T cell receptor beta chains below, sequenced in a study of blood T cell repertoires in COVID-19. Sequencing was performed with immunoSEQ multiplex PCR; in TCRdb, only in-frame clones are kept and a portion is missing. The sample yields 180,000 or so clones, 89% seen once. The sample taken for sequencing was PBMCs or T cells enriched from blood (not recorded which). These receptors originate from a woman between 18 and 29 years old who had recovered from COVID-19.

V is TRBV19 and J is TRBJ1-1; D may be TRBD1 (6 bases). In germline, CDR1 is LNHDA, CDR2 SQIVND (reference sequence). Trimming removed 3 bases at V and 6 bases at J, with 11 bases between. The CDR3 loop spans 13 amino acids. The CDR3 DNA is TGTGCCAGTAGTATTGGCAGGGGTTCTGAAGCTTTCTTT. Encoded protein: CASSIGRGSEAFF.

Comments on this clone: The sample contains more than one DNA sequence encoding this CDR3. The chain joins TRBV27 to TRBJ2-1; the match to TRBD2 covers 11 bases. Germline-derived CDR1 and CDR2 are MNHEY and SMNVEV (reference sequence). Trimming cost V 5 bases and J 4 bases; bases outside gene matches: 7. The CDR3 extends over 16 amino acids. CDR3 DNA: TGTGCCAGCAGTCCCGGGACTAGCGGCACTTACAATGAGCAGTTCTTC. Protein: CASSPGTSGTYNEQFF.

The chain carries TRBV5-6 and TRBJ1-5; tentatively, D is TRBD1 (6 bases). V was cut by 4 bases and J by 5 bases, with 13 bases left in between. Germline assignment: CDR1 SGHDT and CDR2 YYEEEE. The CDR3 is made up of 14 amino acids. CDR3 in DNA: TGTGCCAGCAGCCATCGGACAGAAGATCAGCCCCAGCATTTT. It is translated as CASSHRTEDQPQHF.

The CDR3 nucleotides are TGTGCCAGCAGTGAAGCGGGCAGGGTTGCAGATACGCAGTATTTT. Its translation is CASSEAGRVADTQYF. V usage is TRBV2 and J usage is TRBJ2-3; D is perhaps TRBD1 (5 bases). The germline V and J ends were trimmed by 0 bases and 4 bases, with 11 bases remaining between them. This CDR3 has 15 amino acids. Germline CDR1 reads SNHLY; CDR2 reads FYNNEI.

This chain links TRBV6-5 with TRBJ2-4; TRBD2 matches at 13 bases. The CDR3 is 14 residues long. The germline V gene encodes CDR1 MNHEY and CDR2 SVGAGI. With V trimmed by 6 bases and J by 8 bases, 4 bases remained unmatched. The CDR3 sequence: CASSSGLAGDIQYF. CDR3 coding DNA: TGTGCCAGCAGCTCAGGACTAGCGGGAGACATTCAGTACTTC.

This clone was counted only a few times. J is TRBJ2-7 and V is TRBV9; 13 bases fit TRBD2. The CDR3 is 15 residues long. V lost 4 bases and J lost 5; bases outside the gene matches: 6. Germline lookup yields CDR1 SGDLS and CDR2 YYNGEE. The chain's CDR3 is CASSTGLAGWDEQYF. CDR3 in DNA: TGTGCCAGCAGCACGGGACTAGCGGGATGGGACGAGCAGTACTTC.

The sample holds a few counts of this clone. This CDR3 is CASVQQYEQYF. DNA of the CDR3: TGTGCCAGCGTACAGCAATACGAGCAGTACTTC. V and J are TRBV7-9 and TRBJ2-7; no reliable D call. With 8 bases removed from V and 4 bases from J, the gap between germline ends came to 9 bases. The CDR3 is 11 amino acids. CDR1 and CDR2 (germline): SEHNR, FQNEAQ (reference sequence).

The chain has TRBV6-1 and TRBJ2-5, with 9 positions matching TRBD2. CDR1 and CDR2 (germline): MNHNS, SASEGT. The CDR3 is 15 residues long. After removal of 4 bases from V and 10 bases from J, the junction contained 13 bases not matched to a gene. CDR3 region: CASSGAGGPTRGQYF. The CDR3 DNA reads TGTGCCAGCAGTGGAGCGGGAGGCCCCACTCGGGGCCAGTACTTC.

The CDR3 nucleotides are TGCGCCAGCAGCCAAGATCGGGGGACAGGCCGGGAGCAGTACTTC. Translating it yields CASSQDRGTGREQYF. The rearrangement joins TRBV4-1 to TRBJ2-7, with 8 bases matching TRBD1. Germline trimming cut 0 bases from V and 7 bases from J; bases unmatched to any gene: 8. The CDR3 runs to 15 residues. The germline V gene has CDR1 MGHRA and CDR2 YSYEKL.

This chain links TRBV19 with TRBJ1-1; D is unresolved. Germline V CDR1 and CDR2: LNHDA, SQIVND (reference sequence). The CDR3 is made up of 13 amino acids. Trimming left V 6 bases short and J 5 bases short, with 13 bases between. The CDR3 loop reads CASSLGSGTEAFF. The CDR3 bases are TGTGCCAGTAGCCTGGGCTCGGGGACTGAAGCTTTCTTT.

The V call is TRBV5-1, the J call TRBJ2-5; weak D call: TRBD2 (5 bases). This CDR3 comprises 15 residues. V was shortened by 2 bases and J by 3 bases, with 14 bases between the two germline ends. CDR1 SGHRS and CDR2 YFSETQ come from the germline V gene. CDR3 region: CASSLPTPGKETQYF. Here the CDR3 DNA reads TGCGCCAGCAGCTTACCTACCCCGGGGAAAGAGACCCAGTACTTC.

The gene calls are TRBV4-3 and TRBJ2-2; 9 bases are a match to TRBD2. This CDR3 contains 16 residues. Per germline, CDR1 LGHNA and CDR2 YSLEER. V lost 1 base to trimming and J lost 4 bases; unmatched junction nucleotides: 4. In DNA form, the CDR3 reads TGCGCCAGCAGCCAAGGAGTTAGCGGGAGCACCGGGGAGCTGTTTTTT. Amino acid sequence: CASSQGVSGSTGELFF.

This chain links TRBV4-1 with TRBJ1-1; 9 nucleotides align to TRBD1. V shed 1 base and J 4 bases; nucleotides not matched to a gene: 4. The CDR3 has 15 residues. Germline CDR1 and CDR2: MGHRA and YSYEKL. In nucleotides, the CDR3 is TGCGCCAGCAGCCAAGGGGGACAGGGACTCACTGAAGCTTTCTTT. Its protein is CASSQGGQGLTEAFF.

The chain joins TRBV4-2 to TRBJ2-5; the D gene is possibly TRBD2 (6 bases). Germline V gene lookup returns CDR1 LGHNA and CDR2 YNFKEQ. The CDR3 is made up of 17 amino acids. V shed 1 base and J shed 5 bases, with 20 bases lying between them. CDR3 in amino acids: CASSQAGGGTVRETQYF. CDR3 DNA sequence: TGTGCCAGCAGCCAAGCAGGTGGGGGGACCGTCCGGGAGACCCAGTACTTC.

The sample holds a few counts of this clone. This chain links TRBV5-4 with TRBJ2-7; the D gene is possibly TRBD2 (6 bases). Germline CDR1 is SGHNT and CDR2 is YYREEE (reference sequence). The CDR3 contains 15 residues. V was shortened by 5 bases and J by 0 bases, with 15 bases between the two germline ends. As DNA, the CDR3 is TGTGCCAGCAGTCCTCAGGCGGACTACTCCTACGAGCAGTACTTC. The encoded protein is CASSPQADYSYEQYF.

This rearrangement joins TRBV5-4 to TRBJ2-2; D gene unclear. Germline CDR1 reads SGHNT; CDR2 reads YYREEE (reference sequence). V was trimmed by 1 base and J by 1 base, leaving 5 bases between them. CDR3 length: 14 residues. The CDR3 is CASSLSLNTGELFF. CDR3 in DNA: TGTGCCAGCAGCTTGTCCCTGAACACCGGGGAGCTGTTTTTT.

On this clone itself: At one boundary the junction diverges from the germline segment, which might be a read error. The chain links TRBV20-1 to TRBJ1-2; no definite D call. This CDR3 is built from 10 residues. Germline CDR1 and CDR2: DFQATT and SNEGSKA (reference sequence). CDR3 protein: CSVEGQPVFF. CDR3 DNA sequence: TGCAGTGTTGAGGGCCAGCCCGTTTTCTTC.

V gene TRBV7-9 combines with J gene TRBJ2-2; tentatively, D is TRBD2 (6 bases). Germline-derived CDR1 and CDR2 are SEHNR and FQNEAQ (reference sequence). V dropped 7 bases and J dropped 4 bases, with 19 bases sitting between them. CDR3 size: 16 residues. CDR3 coding DNA: TGTGCCAGCATCAAAGGAGGTAGGGGAGGCACCGGGGAGCTGTTTTTT. Translation: CASIKGGRGGTGELFF.